This T cell receptor beta chain was identified during a study of blood T cell repertoires in COVID-19. The overall study: COVID-19 samples collected from the United States, Italy and Spain covered acute and convalescent phases. PBMCs, B-cell-depleted T cells, or T cells provided the cDNA or gDNA that made up the material.

In the source study's methods: Estimation of nucleated cell counts relied on the amplification of reference gene primers. Clones were sequenced by immunoSEQ multiplex PCR, and TCRdb holds only the in-frame ones, with some missing. D and trimming come from the DNA, and the V and J calls and clone size come from that table. The sample has 90,000 to 130,000 clones, 88% seen once; the top ten hold approximately 2.5%. With 8 bases removed from V and 4 bases from J, the gap between germline ends came to 18 bases. Germline CDR1 and CDR2: MDHEN and SYDVKM. This CDR3 spans 14 amino acids. The sequenced sample was peripheral blood. The chain joins TRBV28 to TRBJ2-7, with D possibly matching TRBD1 (5 bases). The clonotype was recovered from a human donor in a cohort sampled during active COVID-19. The CDR3 loop is CASLDTNGPYEQYF. DNA of the CDR3: TGTGCCAGCCTGGACACTAACGGACCATACGAGCAGTACTTC.